Shown below are 28 T cell receptor beta chains from a single sample sequenced in a study of vaccination effects on CD4 cells after COVID-19. Sequencing used immunoSEQ multiplex PCR; TCRdb keeps in-frame clones, though not all of them. The sample lists 12,000 or so clones, over 60% occurring once. No antigen has been assigned to these receptors. In the ViraFEST assay, antigen-specific CD4+ clonotypes were identified by expansion after peptide-pool stimulation. Having been cultured for 9 to 11 days, the cells underwent CD4+ T cell isolation. Each person got two doses of an mRNA SARS-CoV-2 vaccine, BNT162b2 or mRNA-1273. The sequencing used CD4+ T cells from PBMCs cultured with SARS-CoV-2 spike peptides, collected after COVID-19 vaccination. Receptor source: a human donor who received a COVID-19 vaccine.

The chain is built from TRBV18 and TRBJ2-1; D possibly corresponds to TRBD1 (5 bases). V was shortened by 5 bases and J by 10 bases, with 9 bases between the two germline ends. The CDR3 consists of 11 residues. Germline CDR1 reads KGHSH; CDR2 reads LQKENI. In DNA, the CDR3 is TGTGCCAGCTCATCCCGGACAGAGCAGTTCTTC. Amino acids: CASSSRTEQFF. The variable domain in full, with the rest retrieved from reference TRBV18 and TRBJ2-1, is NAGVMQNPRHLVRRRGQEARLRCSPMKGHSHVYWYRQLPEEGLKFMVYLQKENIIDESGMPKERFSAEFPKEGPSILRIQQVVRGDSAAYFCASSSRTEQFFGPGTRLTVL.

This clone qualifies as large. The V call is TRBV12-3 or TRBV12-4, the J call TRBJ1-2; 8 bases are shared with TRBD1. This CDR3 is built from 13 residues. The V segment lost 6 bases and the J segment 4 bases; nucleotides outside the gene matches: 4. Written as DNA, the CDR3 is TGTGCCAGCAGGGTAGGGACAGGCTATGGCTACACCTTC. Protein sequence: CASRVGTGYGYTF.

The sample holds a few counts of this clone. The chain is built from TRBV5-1 and TRBJ2-7; 8 nucleotides match TRBD1. Germline V CDR1 and CDR2: SGHRS, YFSETQ. This CDR3 region has 14 residues. After removal of 2 bases from V and 6 bases from J, the junction contained 7 bases not matched to a gene. In DNA, the CDR3 is TGCGCCAGCAGCTTCGGACAGGGAGTGCGCGAGCAGTACTTC. Residues: CASSFGQGVREQYF.

J is TRBJ1-5 and V is TRBV15; weak D call: TRBD1 (6 bases). Germline CDR1 reads LNHNV; CDR2 reads YYDKDF (reference sequence). The V and J ends lost 9 bases and 0 bases respectively, with 9 bases between them. The CDR3 totals 13 residues. CDR3 nucleotide sequence: TGTGCCACAGCACAGGGTAGCAATCAGCCCCAGCATTTT. Its translation is CATAQGSNQPQHF.

This clone was seen only once. V gene TRBV5-5 combines with J gene TRBJ2-3, with 9 nucleotides matching TRBD2. V lost 4 bases and J lost 1; bases outside the gene matches: 10. Germline V gene data show CDR1 as SGHKS and CDR2 as YYEKEE (reference sequence). The CDR3 runs 17 residues. In DNA, the CDR3 is TGTGCCAGCAGCCCGGCGGGGGGGCCGGGGCGCACAGATACGCAGTATTTT. Translated: CASSPAGGPGRTDTQYF.

This clone was observed a handful of times. The chain links TRBV5-1 to TRBJ2-1; D unclear. The germline V gene has CDR1 SGHRS and CDR2 YFSETQ. CDR3 length: 13 amino acids. The germline V and J ends were trimmed by 0 bases and 4 bases, with 5 bases remaining between them. In DNA, the CDR3 is TGCGCCAGCAGCTTGGTAGGTTACAATGAGCAGTTCTTC. Translation gives CASSLVGYNEQFF. The full variable domain, with the rest looked up from reference TRBV5-1 and TRBJ2-1, is KAGVTQTPRYLIKTRGQQVTLSCSPISGHRSVSWYQQTPGQGLQFLFEYFSETQRNKGNFPGRFSGRQFSNSRSEMNVSTLELGDSALYLCASSLVGYNEQFFGPGTRLTVL.

The sample holds a few counts of this clone. V is TRBV2 and J is TRBJ2-1, with 7 bases matching TRBD2. Germline V CDR1 and CDR2: SNHLY, FYNNEI. The CDR3 consists of 16 residues. V shed 6 bases and J 9 bases; nucleotides not matched to a gene: 17. This chain's CDR3 is CASSPTGRIVLSEQFF. As DNA, the CDR3 is TGTGCCAGCAGCCCTACCGGGAGGATCGTCTTGAGTGAGCAGTTCTTC. Combining the CDR3 with reference TRBV2 and TRBJ2-1 gives the whole variable domain EPEVTQTPSHQVTQMGQEVILRCVPISNHLYFYWYRQILGQKVEFLVSFYNNEISEKSEIFDDQFSVERPDGSNFTLKIRSTKLEDSAMYFCASSPTGRIVLSEQFFGPGTRLTVL.

The gene calls are TRBV7-9 and TRBJ1-5; TRBD1 is a possible D gene (6 bases). The CDR3 totals 15 residues. Trimming left V 5 bases short and J 3 bases short, with 14 bases between. Germline assignment: CDR1 SEHNR and CDR2 FQNEAQ (reference sequence). The CDR3 DNA is TGTGCCAGCAGCCCCGCGGGGGGCGACAATCAGCCCCAGCATTTT. Its translation is CASSPAGGDNQPQHF.

The rearrangement links TRBV27 to TRBJ1-1; D may be TRBD1 (6 bases). This CDR3 has 18 residues. Per germline, CDR1 MNHEY and CDR2 SMNVEV (reference sequence). Trimming pared 5 bases from V and 0 bases from J, leaving 22 bases between. In nucleotides, the CDR3 is TGTGCCAGCAGTCTGTCCGGGAGGACAGCTAGGGTGAACACTGAAGCTTTCTTT. This sequence encodes CASSLSGRTARVNTEAFF.

This clone was counted between two and nine times. The rearrangement links TRBV12-3 or TRBV12-4 to TRBJ1-5; D call uncertain. V shed 7 bases and J shed 7 bases, with 14 bases lying between them. The CDR3 consists of 13 residues. The CDR3: CASITDGLQPQHF. The CDR3 DNA follows: TGTGCCAGCATCACGGACGGGTTACAGCCCCAGCATTTT.

This clone was observed once. This chain connects TRBV5-1 to TRBJ2-6; TRBD1 might be the D (6 bases). CDR1 is SGHRS and CDR2 is YFSETQ in the germline V gene. The CDR3 is 17 amino acids. Trimming shortened V by 1 base and J by 2 bases, and 13 bases separated the two germline ends. The CDR3 sequence is CASSLSPQGTGANVLTF. CDR3 coding DNA: TGCGCCAGCAGCTTGAGCCCGCAGGGGACTGGGGCCAACGTCCTGACTTTC.

The J gene is TRBJ2-1, the V gene TRBV6-5, with 9 bases fitting TRBD1. Germline V gene data show CDR1 as MNHEY and CDR2 as SVGAGI. CDR3 size: 14 residues. V trimming: 2 bases; J trimming: 9 bases; junction bases outside the gene matches: 5. The CDR3 nucleotides read TGTGCCAGCAGTTACCAACAGGGGGCCCTTGAGCAGTTCTTC. Protein sequence: CASSYQQGALEQFF.

The chain joins TRBV6-6 to TRBJ2-7; TRBD2 might be the D (6 bases). The CDR3 spans 14 residues. CDR1 is MNHNY, CDR2 SVGAGI, per germline (reference sequence). V lost 7 bases, J lost 1 base, and 14 bases lay in between. The CDR3 sequence is CASKPGTASYEQYF. The CDR3 coding sequence is TGTGCCAGCAAGCCCGGGACTGCTTCCTACGAGCAGTACTTC.

This clone occurred once. The rearrangement joins TRBV7-9 to TRBJ2-1; D is uncertain. CDR1 and CDR2 (germline): SEHNR, FQNEAQ (reference sequence). With 3 bases removed from V and 9 bases from J, the gap between germline ends came to 9 bases. The CDR3 covers 12 residues. The CDR3 DNA reads TGTGCCAGCAGCTTTAACCTTCTTGAGCAGTTCTTC. Protein: CASSFNLLEQFF.

The V and J genes are TRBV7-3 and TRBJ2-1; D ambiguous. V gave up 2 bases and J gave up 1 base, with 12 bases separating them. The CDR3 runs 16 residues. CDR1 is SGHTA and CDR2 is FQGTGA in the germline V gene. CDR3 region: CASSLWPVGSYNEQFF. Written as DNA, the CDR3 is TGTGCCAGCAGCTTATGGCCGGTAGGATCCTACAATGAGCAGTTCTTC.

By share, this clone counts as medium-sized. The gene calls are TRBV11-2 and TRBJ2-7; D remains ambiguous. The germline V gene has CDR1 SGHAT and CDR2 FQNNGV. V lost 1 base and J lost 0, with 7 bases in between. There are 14 residues in the CDR3. CDR3 bases: TGTGCCAGCAGCTTAGGCATGGCCTCCTACGAGCAGTACTTC. Protein sequence: CASSLGMASYEQYF.

This rearrangement joins TRBV15 to TRBJ2-1; D not resolved. Germline V gene sequence: CDR1 LNHNV, CDR2 YYDKDF (reference sequence). With 0 bases removed from V and 9 bases from J, the gap between germline ends came to 6 bases. The CDR3 is made up of 12 amino acids. The CDR3 sequence: CATSRDFGEQFF. In DNA, the CDR3 is TGTGCCACCAGCAGAGATTTTGGTGAGCAGTTCTTC.

This chain connects TRBV7-8 to TRBJ2-7; possible D gene TRBD2, 6 bases. V lost 5 bases to trimming and J lost 6 bases, with 20 bases between them. The germline V gene encodes CDR1 SGHVS and CDR2 FQNEAQ. The CDR3 spans 15 residues. This chain's CDR3 is CASSARDSLSGEQYF. In DNA form, the CDR3 reads TGTGCCAGCAGCGCCCGGGACTCCCTATCCGGCGAGCAGTACTTC.

In its sample, this clone was seen once. The CDR3 DNA follows: TGTGCCAGCAGCTTCGATATTTACAATGAGCAGTTCTTC. Translating it yields CASSFDIYNEQFF. This sequence joins TRBV5-5 and TRBJ2-1; D remains unclear. V shed 2 bases and J shed 4 bases, with 7 bases lying between them. CDR1 is SGHKS, CDR2 YYEKEE, per germline (reference sequence). The length of the CDR3 is 13 residues.

The V call is TRBV28, the J call TRBJ2-1; 7 bases fit TRBD1. V was pared by 7 bases and J by 1 base, with 7 bases of the junction left unmatched. CDR3 size: 15 residues. Looked up from germline, CDR1 is MDHEN and CDR2 is SYDVKM. The CDR3 sequence: CASTSGQRSYNEQFF. The CDR3 nucleotides are TGTGCCAGCACCTCGGGACAGCGTTCCTACAATGAGCAGTTCTTC.

The gene calls are TRBV18 and TRBJ2-7; TRBD1 might be the D (6 bases). V lost 1 base to trimming and J lost 2 bases, with 9 bases between them. Germline CDR1 reads KGHSH; CDR2 reads LQKENI. This CDR3 contains 14 residues. The CDR3 sequence: CASSPQKGAYEQYF. CDR3 in DNA: TGTGCCAGCTCACCACAGAAGGGGGCCTACGAGCAGTACTTC.

The sample holds a few counts of this clone. The CDR3: CASTAKLHTGELFF. Written as DNA, the CDR3 is TGTGCCAGCACGGCCAAACTCCACACCGGGGAGCTGTTTTTT. The gene calls are TRBV19 and TRBJ2-2; no clear D. The V end was cut by 9 bases, the J end by 3 bases, with 14 bases between. The V gene's germline CDR1 is LNHDA and CDR2 SQIVND (reference sequence). The CDR3 consists of 14 residues.

In this sample, this clone turned up once. The J gene is TRBJ2-7, the V gene TRBV18; tentatively, D is TRBD1 (5 bases). Germline CDR1 is KGHSH and CDR2 is LQKENI. V gave up 3 bases and J gave up 0 bases, with 12 bases separating them. This CDR3 comprises 15 residues. As DNA, the CDR3 is TGTGCCAGCTCACCTAGACAGCTAAGCTCCTACGAGCAGTACTTC. This translates into CASSPRQLSSYEQYF.

The chain links TRBV25-1 to TRBJ1-3, with 7 bases that match TRBD1. The germline V gene encodes CDR1 MGHDK and CDR2 SYGVNS. The CDR3 has 14 residues. Trimming took 5 bases from V and 2 from J; bases not matched to a gene: 3. Written as DNA, the CDR3 is TGTGCCAGCAGTCCAGGGGGGGCTGGAAACACCATATATTTT. This encodes CASSPGGAGNTIYF.

This clone appeared a few times. The V and J genes are TRBV19 and TRBJ2-4, with 8 bases lining up with TRBD2. CDR1 and CDR2 from the germline V gene are LNHDA and SQIVND (reference sequence). The CDR3 extends over 15 amino acids. V lost 7 bases to trimming and J lost 2 bases; unmatched junction nucleotides: 7. The CDR3: CASTTGGVTKNIQYF. The CDR3 DNA reads TGTGCCAGTACCACGGGGGGGGTAACCAAAAACATTCAGTACTTC.

This rearrangement joins TRBV28 to TRBJ2-3; no definite D call. The CDR3 contains 15 residues. Germline V gene lookup returns CDR1 MDHEN and CDR2 SYDVKM. V lost 0 bases to trimming and J lost 2 bases, with 9 bases between them. CDR3 sequence reads: CASSLWTGNTDTQYF. The CDR3 DNA sequence: TGTGCCAGCAGTTTATGGACCGGAAACACAGATACGCAGTATTTT.

By frequency in the sample, this clone is large. The chain links TRBV27 to TRBJ2-1; TRBD1 agrees at 8 bases. Germline trimming cut 6 bases from V and 13 bases from J; bases unmatched to any gene: 11. The CDR3 sequence is 13 residues long. CDR1 and CDR2 from the germline V gene are MNHEY and SMNVEV (reference sequence). CDR3 amino acids: CASSSRAGQGQFF. The DNA for the CDR3 is TGTGCCAGCAGCTCGCGGGCCGGACAGGGCCAGTTCTTC.

J is TRBJ2-2 and V is TRBV7-2; 11 bases fit TRBD1. Germline assignment: CDR1 SGHTA and CDR2 FQGNSA. The J segment lost 7 bases and the V segment lost 5 bases, leaving 6 bases of the junction unmatched. The CDR3 spans 15 residues. The CDR3 reads CASSGTGGTGGELFF. CDR3 sequence (DNA): TGTGCCAGCAGCGGGACAGGGGGGACCGGCGGGGAGCTGTTTTTT.